What follows is one T cell receptor beta chain and its context. This entry comes from a study of blood T cell repertoires in COVID-19. Study summary: From T cells, B-cell-depleted T cells, or PBMCs came the material, which was cDNA or gDNA.

Profiling relied on immunoSEQ multiplex PCR, and the TCRdb table lists in-frame clones only, not all of them. The sample gives about 250,000 clones, around 90% of which show up once; under 3.5% is in the top ten. What was sequenced was PBMCs or T cells enriched from blood (not recorded which). The source of this sequence is a woman aged 45 to 65 who had recovered from COVID-19.

DNA for the CDR3: TGTGCCAGCAGCTTAGCGGCGGGAGTCGATGAGCAGTTCTTC. This translates into CASSLAAGVDEQFF. J is TRBJ2-1 and V is TRBV7-3; 7 nucleotides line up with TRBD2. The CDR3 consists of 14 residues. V shed 2 bases, J shed 8 bases, and the junction held 6 bases outside the gene matches. Germline CDR1 and CDR2: SGHTA and FQGTGA.